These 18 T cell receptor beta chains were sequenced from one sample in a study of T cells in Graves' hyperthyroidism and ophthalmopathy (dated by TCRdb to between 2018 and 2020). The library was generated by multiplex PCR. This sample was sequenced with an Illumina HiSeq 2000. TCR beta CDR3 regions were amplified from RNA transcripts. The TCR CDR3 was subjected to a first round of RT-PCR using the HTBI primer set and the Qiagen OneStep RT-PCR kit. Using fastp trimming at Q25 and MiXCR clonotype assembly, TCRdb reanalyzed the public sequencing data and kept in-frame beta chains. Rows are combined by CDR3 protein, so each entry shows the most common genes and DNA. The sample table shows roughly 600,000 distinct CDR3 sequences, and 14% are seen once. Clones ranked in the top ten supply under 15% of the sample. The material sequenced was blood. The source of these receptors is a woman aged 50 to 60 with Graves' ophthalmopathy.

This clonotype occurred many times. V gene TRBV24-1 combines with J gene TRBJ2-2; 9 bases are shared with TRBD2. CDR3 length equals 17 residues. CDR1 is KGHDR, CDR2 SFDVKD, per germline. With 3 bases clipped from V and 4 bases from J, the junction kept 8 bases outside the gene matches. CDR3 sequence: CATSDPGLAGATGELFF. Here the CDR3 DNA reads TGTGCCACCAGTGATCCCGGTTTAGCGGGAGCCACCGGGGAGCTGTTTTTT.

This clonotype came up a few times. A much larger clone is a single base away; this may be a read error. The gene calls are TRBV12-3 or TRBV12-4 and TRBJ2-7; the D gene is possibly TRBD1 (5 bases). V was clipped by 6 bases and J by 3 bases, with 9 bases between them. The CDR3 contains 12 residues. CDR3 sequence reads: CASRSGFYEQYF. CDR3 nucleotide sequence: TGTGCCAGCAGATCAGGGTTCTACGAGCAGTACTTC.

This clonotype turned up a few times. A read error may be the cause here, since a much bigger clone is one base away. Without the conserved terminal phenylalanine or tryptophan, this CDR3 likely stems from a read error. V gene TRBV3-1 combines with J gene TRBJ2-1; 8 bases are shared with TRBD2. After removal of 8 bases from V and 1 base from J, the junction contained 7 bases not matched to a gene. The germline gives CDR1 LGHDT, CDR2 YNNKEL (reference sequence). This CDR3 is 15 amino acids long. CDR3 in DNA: TGTGCCAGCTCACAACCTAGCGGGTCCTACAATGAGCAGTTCCTC. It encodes CASSQPSGSYNEQFL.

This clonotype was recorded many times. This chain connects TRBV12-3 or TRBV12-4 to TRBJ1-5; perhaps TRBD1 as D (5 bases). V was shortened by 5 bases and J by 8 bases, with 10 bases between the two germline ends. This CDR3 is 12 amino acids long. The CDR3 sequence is CASSPLREPQHF. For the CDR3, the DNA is TGTGCCAGCAGTCCCCTCAGGGAGCCCCAGCATTTT.

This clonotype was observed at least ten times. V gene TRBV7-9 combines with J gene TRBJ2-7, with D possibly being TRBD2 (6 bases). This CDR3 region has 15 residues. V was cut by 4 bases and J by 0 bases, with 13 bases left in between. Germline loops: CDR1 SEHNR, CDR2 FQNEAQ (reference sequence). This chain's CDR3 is CASSSARGLSYEQYF. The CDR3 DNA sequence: TGTGCCAGCAGCTCCGCCCGGGGACTCTCCTACGAGCAGTACTTC.

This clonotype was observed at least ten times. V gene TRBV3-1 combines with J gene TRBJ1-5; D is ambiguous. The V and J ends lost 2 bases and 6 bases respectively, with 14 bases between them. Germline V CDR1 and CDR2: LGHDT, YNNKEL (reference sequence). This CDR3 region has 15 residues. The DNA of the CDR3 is TGTGCCAGCAGCCAAAATGGACTGTTGGGTCAGCCCCAGCATTTT. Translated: CASSQNGLLGQPQHF.

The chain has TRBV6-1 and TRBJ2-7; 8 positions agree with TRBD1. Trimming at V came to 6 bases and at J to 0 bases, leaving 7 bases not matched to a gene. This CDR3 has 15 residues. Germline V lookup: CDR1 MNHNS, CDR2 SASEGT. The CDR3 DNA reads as TGTGCCAGCAGCACGGACAGGGTTCTCTCCTACGAGCAGTACTTC. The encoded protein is CASSTDRVLSYEQYF.

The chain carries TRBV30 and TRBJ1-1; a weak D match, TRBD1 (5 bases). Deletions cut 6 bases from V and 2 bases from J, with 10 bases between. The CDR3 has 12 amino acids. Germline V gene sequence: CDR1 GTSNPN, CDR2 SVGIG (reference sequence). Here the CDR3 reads CACWRGNTEAFF. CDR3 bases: TGTGCCTGTTGGAGGGGAAACACTGAAGCTTTCTTT.

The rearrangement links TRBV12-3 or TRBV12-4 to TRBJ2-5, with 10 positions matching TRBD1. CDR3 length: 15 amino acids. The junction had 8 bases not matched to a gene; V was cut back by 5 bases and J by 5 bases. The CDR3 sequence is CASSDRGQAAETQYF. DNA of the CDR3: TGTGCCAGCAGTGACAGGGGGCAGGCGGCGGAGACCCAGTACTTC.

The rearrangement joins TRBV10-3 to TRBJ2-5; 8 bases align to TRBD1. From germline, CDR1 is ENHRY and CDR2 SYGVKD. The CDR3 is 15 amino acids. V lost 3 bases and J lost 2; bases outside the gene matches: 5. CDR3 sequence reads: CAISDPGTGQETQYF. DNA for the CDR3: TGTGCCATCAGTGATCCCGGGACAGGTCAAGAGACCCAGTACTTC.

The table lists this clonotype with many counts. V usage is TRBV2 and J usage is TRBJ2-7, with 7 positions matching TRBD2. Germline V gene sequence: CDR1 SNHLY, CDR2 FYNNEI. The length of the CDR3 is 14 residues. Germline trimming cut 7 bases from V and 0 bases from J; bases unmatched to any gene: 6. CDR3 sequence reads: CASTGGGLSYEQYF. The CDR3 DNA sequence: TGTGCCAGCACGGGAGGCGGTCTCTCCTACGAGCAGTACTTC. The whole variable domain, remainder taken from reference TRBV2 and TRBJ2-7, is EPEVTQTPSHQVTQMGQEVILRCVPISNHLYFYWYRQILGQKVEFLVSFYNNEISEKSEIFDDQFSVERPDGSNFTLKIRSTKLEDSAMYFCASTGGGLSYEQYFGPGTRLTVT.

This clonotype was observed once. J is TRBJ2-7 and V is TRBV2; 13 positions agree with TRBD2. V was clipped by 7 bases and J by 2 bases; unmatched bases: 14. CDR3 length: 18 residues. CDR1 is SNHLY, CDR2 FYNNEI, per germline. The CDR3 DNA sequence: TGTGCCAGCACCTCGGGACTAGCGGGAAGGAGAAGGACCTACGAGCAGTACTTC. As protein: CASTSGLAGRRRTYEQYF.

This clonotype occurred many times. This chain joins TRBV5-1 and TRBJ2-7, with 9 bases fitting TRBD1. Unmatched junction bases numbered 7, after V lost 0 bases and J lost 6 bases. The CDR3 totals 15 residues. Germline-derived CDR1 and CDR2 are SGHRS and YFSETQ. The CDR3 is CASSLERTGAGEQYF. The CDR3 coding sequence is TGCGCCAGCAGCTTGGAAAGGACAGGGGCCGGCGAGCAGTACTTC.

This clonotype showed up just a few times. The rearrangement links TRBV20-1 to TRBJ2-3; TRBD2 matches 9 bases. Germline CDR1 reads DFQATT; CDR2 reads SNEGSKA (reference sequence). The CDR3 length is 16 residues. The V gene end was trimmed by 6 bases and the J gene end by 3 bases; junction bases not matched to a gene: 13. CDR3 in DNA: TGCAGTGCGCAGAACCTAAGGACTAGCGTGACAGATACGCAGTATTTT. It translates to CSAQNLRTSVTDTQYF.

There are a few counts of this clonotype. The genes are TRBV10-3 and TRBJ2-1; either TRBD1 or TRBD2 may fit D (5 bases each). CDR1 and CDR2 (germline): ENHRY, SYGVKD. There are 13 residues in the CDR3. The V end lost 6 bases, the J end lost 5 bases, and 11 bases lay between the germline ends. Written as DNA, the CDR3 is TGTGCCATCAGGGGGGACCAAAACAATGAGCAGTTCTTC. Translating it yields CAIRGDQNNEQFF.

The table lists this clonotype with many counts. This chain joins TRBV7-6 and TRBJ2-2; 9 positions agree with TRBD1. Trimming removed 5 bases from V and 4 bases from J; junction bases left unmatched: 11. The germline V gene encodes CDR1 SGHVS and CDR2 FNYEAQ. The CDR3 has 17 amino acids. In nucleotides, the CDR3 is TGTGCCAGCAGCCCCCAGACAGGGGGTAGTATCACCGGGGAGCTGTTTTTT. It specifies CASSPQTGGSITGELFF.

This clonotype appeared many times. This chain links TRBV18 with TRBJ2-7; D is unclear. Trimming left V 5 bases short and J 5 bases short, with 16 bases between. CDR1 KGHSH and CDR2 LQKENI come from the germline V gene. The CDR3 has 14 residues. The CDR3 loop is CASSKLRLLNEQYF. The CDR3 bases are TGTGCCAGCTCAAAGTTACGACTCCTCAACGAGCAGTACTTC.

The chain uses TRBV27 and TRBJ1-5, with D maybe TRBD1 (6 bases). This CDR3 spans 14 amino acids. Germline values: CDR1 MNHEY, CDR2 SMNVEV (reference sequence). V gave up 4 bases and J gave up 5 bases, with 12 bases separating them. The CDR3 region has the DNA TGTGCCAGCAGTTCCGGGACAAACTATCAGCCCCAGCATTTT. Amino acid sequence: CASSSGTNYQPQHF.